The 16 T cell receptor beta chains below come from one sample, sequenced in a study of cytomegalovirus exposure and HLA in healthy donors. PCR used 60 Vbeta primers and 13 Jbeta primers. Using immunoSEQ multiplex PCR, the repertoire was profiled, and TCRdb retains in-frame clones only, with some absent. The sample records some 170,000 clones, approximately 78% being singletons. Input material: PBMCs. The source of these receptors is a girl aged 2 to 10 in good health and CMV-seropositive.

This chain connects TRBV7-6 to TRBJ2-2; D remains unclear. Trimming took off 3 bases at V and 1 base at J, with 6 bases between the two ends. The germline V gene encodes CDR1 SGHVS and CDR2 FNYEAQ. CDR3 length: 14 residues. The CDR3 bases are TGTGCCAGCAGCTTTGCGCAGAACACCGGGGAGCTGTTTTTT. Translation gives CASSFAQNTGELFF.

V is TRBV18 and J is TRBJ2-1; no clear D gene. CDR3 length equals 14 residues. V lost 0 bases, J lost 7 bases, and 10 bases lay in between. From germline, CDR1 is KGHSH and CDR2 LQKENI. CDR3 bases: TGTGCCAGCTCACCACCGTTGGTAGAGAATGAGCAGTTCTTC. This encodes CASSPPLVENEQFF.

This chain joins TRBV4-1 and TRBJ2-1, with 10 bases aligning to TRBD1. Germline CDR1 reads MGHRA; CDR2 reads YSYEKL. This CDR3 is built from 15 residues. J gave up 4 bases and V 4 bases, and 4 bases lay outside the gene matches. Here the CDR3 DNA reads TGCGCCAGCAGCCTGGGACAGGGGTTATACAATGAGCAGTTCTTC. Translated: CASSLGQGLYNEQFF.

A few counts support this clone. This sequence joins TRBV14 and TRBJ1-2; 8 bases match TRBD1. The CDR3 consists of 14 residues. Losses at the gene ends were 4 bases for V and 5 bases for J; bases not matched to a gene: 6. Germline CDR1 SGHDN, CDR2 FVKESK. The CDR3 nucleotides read TGTGCCAGCAGCCTTGGACAGGGTTGGTATGGCTACACCTTC. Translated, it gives CASSLGQGWYGYTF.

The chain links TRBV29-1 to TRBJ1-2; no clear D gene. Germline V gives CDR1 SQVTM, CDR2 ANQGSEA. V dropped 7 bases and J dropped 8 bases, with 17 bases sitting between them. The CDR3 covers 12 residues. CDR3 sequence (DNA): TGCAGCGACACGGACGGGGTAGGGGGCTACACCTTC. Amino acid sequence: CSDTDGVGGYTF. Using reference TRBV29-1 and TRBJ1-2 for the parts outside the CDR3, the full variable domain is SAVISQKPSRDICQRGTSLTIQCQVDSQVTMMFWYRQQPGQSLTLIATANQGSEATYESGFVIDKFPISRPNLTFSTLTVSNMSPEDSSIYLCSDTDGVGGYTFGSGTRLTVV.

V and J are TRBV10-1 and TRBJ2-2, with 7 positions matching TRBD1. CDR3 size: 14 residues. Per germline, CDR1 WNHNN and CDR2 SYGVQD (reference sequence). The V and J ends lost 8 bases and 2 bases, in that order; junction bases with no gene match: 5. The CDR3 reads CASRDSLNTGELFF. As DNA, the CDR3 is TGCGCCAGCCGGGACAGCCTTAACACCGGGGAGCTGTTTTTT.

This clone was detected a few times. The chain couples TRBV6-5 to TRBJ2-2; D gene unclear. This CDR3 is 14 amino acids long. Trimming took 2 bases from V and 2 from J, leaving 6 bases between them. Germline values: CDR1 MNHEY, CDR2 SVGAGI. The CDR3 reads CASSYGHNTGELFF. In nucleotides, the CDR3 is TGTGCCAGCAGTTACGGCCACAACACCGGGGAGCTGTTTTTT.

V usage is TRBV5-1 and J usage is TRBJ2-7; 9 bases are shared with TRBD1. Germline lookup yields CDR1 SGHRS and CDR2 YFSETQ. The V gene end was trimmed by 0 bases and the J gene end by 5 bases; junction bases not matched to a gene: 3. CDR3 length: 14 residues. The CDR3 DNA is TGCGCCAGCAGCTTGGGGACAGGGGCCCACGAGCAGTACTTC. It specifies CASSLGTGAHEQYF.

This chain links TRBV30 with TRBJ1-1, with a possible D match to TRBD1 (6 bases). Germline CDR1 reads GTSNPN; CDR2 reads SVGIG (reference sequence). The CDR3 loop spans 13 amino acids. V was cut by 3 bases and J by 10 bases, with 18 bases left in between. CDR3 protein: CAWSVEAKGVAFF. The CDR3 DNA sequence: TGTGCCTGGAGCGTGGAGGCGAAGGGGGTAGCTTTCTTT.

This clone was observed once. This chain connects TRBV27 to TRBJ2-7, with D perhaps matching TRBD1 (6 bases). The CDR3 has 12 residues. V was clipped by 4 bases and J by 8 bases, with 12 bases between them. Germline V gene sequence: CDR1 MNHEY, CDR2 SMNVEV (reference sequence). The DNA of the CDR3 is TGTGCCAGCAGTTCCCCGGGACAAAAGCAGTACTTC. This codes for CASSSPGQKQYF.

In DNA form, the CDR3 reads TGTGCCAGCAGTTACCGACACTTAATGAACACTGAAGCTTTCTTT. Protein sequence: CASSYRHLMNTEAFF. This chain links TRBV6-6 with TRBJ1-1; D not certain. The CDR3 has 15 residues. The germline V gene has CDR1 MNHNY and CDR2 SVGAGI (reference sequence). V dropped 2 bases and J dropped 0 bases, with 10 bases sitting between them.

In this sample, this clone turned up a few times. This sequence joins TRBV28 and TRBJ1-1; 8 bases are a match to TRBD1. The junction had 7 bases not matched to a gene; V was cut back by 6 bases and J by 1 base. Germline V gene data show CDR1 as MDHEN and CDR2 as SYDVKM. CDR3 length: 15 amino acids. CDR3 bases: TGTGCCAGCAGCCAGTCCGGGACAGGGAACACTGAAGCTTTCTTT. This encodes CASSQSGTGNTEAFF.

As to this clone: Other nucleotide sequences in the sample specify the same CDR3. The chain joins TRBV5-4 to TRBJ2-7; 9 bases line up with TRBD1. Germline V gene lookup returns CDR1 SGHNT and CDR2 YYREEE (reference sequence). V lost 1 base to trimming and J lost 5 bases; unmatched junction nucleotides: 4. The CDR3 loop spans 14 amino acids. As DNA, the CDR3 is TGTGCCAGCAGCTTGCGGACAGGGGAGGACGAGCAGTACTTC. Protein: CASSLRTGEDEQYF.

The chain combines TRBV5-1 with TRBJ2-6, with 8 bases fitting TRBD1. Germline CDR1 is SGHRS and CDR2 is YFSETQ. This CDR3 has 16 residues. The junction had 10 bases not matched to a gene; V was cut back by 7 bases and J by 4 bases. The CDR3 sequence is CASQDRVGLGANVLTF. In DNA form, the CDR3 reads TGCGCCAGCCAGGACAGGGTTGGACTCGGGGCCAACGTCCTGACTTTC.

CDR3: CASSPGQGSGNTIYF. DNA for the CDR3: TGTGCCAGCAGCCCGGGACAGGGCTCTGGAAACACCATATATTTT. This chain links TRBV9 with TRBJ1-3; 9 bases fit TRBD1. V was clipped by 4 bases and J by 0 bases; unmatched bases: 2. The germline gives CDR1 SGDLS, CDR2 YYNGEE. The CDR3 length is 15 residues.

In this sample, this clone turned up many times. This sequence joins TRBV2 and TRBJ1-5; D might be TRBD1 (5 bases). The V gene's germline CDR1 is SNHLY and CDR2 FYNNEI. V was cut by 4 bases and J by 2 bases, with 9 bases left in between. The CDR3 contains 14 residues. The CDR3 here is CASSAGGGNQPQHF. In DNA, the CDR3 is TGTGCCAGCAGTGCGGGGGGGGGCAATCAGCCCCAGCATTTT.